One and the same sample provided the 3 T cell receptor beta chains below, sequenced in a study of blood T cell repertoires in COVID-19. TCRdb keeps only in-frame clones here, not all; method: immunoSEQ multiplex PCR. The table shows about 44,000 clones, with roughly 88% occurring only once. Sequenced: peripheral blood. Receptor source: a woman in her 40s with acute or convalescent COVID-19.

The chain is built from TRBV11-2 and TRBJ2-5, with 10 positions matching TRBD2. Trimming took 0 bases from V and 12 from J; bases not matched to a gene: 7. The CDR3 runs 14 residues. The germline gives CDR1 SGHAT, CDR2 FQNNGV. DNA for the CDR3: TGTGCCAGCAGCTTAGAACGGCTAGCGGGGGCCAAGTACTTC. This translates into CASSLERLAGAKYF.

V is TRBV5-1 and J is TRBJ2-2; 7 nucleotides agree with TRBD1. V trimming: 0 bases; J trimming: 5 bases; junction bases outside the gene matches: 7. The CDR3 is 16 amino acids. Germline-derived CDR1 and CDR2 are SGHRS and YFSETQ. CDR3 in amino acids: CASSLGDSAGTGELFF. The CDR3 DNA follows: TGCGCCAGCAGCTTGGGGGACAGTGCTGGGACCGGGGAGCTGTTTTTT.

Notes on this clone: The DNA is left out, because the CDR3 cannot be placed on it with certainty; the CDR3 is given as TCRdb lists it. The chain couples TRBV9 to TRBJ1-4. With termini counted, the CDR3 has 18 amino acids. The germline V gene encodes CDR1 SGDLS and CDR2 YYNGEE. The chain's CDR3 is CASSSEGVGPGYNEKLFF.